This T cell receptor (beta chain) was observed in a study of cytomegalovirus exposure and HLA in healthy donors. Participants comprised healthy donors of bone marrow. Both 60 Vbeta primers and 13 Jbeta primers went into the PCR. Only in-frame clones appear in the TCRdb table, and some are missing; sequencing was by immunoSEQ multiplex PCR. The sample shows some 140,000 clones, 70% to 80% of them seen only once. The CDR3 is made up of 15 amino acids. Trimming stripped 3 bases from V and 3 bases from J, with 14 bases between. Germline V CDR1 and CDR2: SGHKS, YYEKEE (reference sequence). Material: PBMCs. This TCR derives from a man aged 25 to 40 in good health and CMV-seronegative. The V gene is TRBV5-5, the J gene TRBJ2-3, with a possible D match to TRBD2 (6 bases). The CDR3 region has the DNA TGTGCCAGCAGCTGGGTGGCGGGATTTACAGATACGCAGTATTTT. The encoded protein is CASSWVAGFTDTQYF.